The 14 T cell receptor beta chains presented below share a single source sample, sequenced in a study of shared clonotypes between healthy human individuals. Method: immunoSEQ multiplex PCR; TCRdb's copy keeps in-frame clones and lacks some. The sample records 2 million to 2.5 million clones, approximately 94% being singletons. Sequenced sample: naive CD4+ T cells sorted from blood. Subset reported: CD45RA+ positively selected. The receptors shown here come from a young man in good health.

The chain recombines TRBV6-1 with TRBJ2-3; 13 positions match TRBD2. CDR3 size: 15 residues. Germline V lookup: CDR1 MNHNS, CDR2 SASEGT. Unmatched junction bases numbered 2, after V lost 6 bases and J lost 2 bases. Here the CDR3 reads CASRGTSGITDTQYF. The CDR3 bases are TGTGCCAGCAGGGGGACTAGCGGGATCACAGATACGCAGTATTTT.

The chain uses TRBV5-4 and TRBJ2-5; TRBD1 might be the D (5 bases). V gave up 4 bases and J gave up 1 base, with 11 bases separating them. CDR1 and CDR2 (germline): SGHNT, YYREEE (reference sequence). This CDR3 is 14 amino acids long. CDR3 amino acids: CASSVRDSQETQYF. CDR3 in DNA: TGTGCCAGCAGCGTCCGCGACAGCCAAGAGACCCAGTACTTC.

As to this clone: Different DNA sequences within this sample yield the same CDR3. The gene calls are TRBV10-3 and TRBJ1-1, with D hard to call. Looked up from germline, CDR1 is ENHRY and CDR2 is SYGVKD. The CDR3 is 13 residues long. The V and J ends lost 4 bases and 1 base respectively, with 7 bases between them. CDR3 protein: CAISAAANTEAFF. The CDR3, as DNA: TGTGCCATCAGTGCCGCAGCGAACACTGAAGCTTTCTTT.

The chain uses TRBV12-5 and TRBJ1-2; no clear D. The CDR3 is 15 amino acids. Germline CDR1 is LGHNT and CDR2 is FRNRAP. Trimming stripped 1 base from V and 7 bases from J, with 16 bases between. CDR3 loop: CASGLALGIHTGYTF. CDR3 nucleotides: TGTGCTAGTGGTTTGGCACTCGGGATCCATACTGGCTACACCTTC.

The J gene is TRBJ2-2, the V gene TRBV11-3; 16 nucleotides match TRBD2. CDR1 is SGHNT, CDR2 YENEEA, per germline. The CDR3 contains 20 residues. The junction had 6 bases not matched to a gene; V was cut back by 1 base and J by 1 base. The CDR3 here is CASSLALGLAGGMNTGELFF. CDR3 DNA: TGTGCCAGCAGCTTAGCCCTGGGACTAGCGGGAGGGATGAACACCGGGGAGCTGTTTTTT.

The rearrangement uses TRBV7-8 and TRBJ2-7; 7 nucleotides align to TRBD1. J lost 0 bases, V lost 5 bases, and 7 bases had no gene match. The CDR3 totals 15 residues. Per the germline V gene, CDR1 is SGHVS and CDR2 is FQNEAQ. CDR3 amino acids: CASSVDRPSSYEQYF. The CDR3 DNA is TGTGCCAGCAGCGTGGACAGGCCTAGCTCCTACGAGCAGTACTTC. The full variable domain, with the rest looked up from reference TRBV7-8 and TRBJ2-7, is GAGVSQSPRYKVAKRGQDVALRCDPISGHVSLFWYQQALGQGPEFLTYFQNEAQLDKSGLPSDRFFAERPEGSVSTLKIQRTQQEDSAVYLCASSVDRPSSYEQYFGPGTRLTVT.

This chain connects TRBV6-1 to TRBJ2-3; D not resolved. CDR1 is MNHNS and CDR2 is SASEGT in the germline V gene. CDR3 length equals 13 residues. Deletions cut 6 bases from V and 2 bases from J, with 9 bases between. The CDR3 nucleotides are TGTGCCAGCAGCGTAGGATTCACAGATACGCAGTATTTT. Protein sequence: CASSVGFTDTQYF.

The chain's CDR3 is CASRVRDQPQHF. CDR3 DNA sequence: TGTGCCAGCAGAGTAAGGGATCAGCCCCAGCATTTT. The chain uses TRBV6-5 and TRBJ1-5, with no clear D. Looked up from germline, CDR1 is MNHEY and CDR2 is SVGAGI. Trimming stripped 6 bases from V and 5 bases from J, with 8 bases between. The CDR3 length is 12 residues.

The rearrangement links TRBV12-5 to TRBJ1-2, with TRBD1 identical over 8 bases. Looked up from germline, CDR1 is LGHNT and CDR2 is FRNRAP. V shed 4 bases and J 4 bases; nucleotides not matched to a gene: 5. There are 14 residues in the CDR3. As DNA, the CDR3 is TGTGCTAGTGGTTGGGGACAGGCTGGCTATGGCTACACCTTC. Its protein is CASGWGQAGYGYTF.

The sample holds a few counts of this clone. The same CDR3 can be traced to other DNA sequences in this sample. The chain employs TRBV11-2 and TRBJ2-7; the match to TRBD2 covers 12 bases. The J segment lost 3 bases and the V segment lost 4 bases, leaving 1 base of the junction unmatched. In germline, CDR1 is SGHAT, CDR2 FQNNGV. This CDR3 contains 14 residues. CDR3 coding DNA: TGTGCCAGCAGCTCGGGACTAGCGGGCTACGAGCAGTACTTC. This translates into CASSSGLAGYEQYF.

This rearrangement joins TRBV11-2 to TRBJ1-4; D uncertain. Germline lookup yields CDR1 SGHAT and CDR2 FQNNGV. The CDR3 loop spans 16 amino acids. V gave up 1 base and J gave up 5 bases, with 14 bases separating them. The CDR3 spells CASSLVSLSGNEKLFF. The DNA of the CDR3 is TGTGCCAGCAGCTTAGTGTCGTTGTCCGGCAATGAAAAACTGTTTTTT.

Here the CDR3 reads CASSLIRNTEAFF. The CDR3 bases are TGTGCCAGCAGCTTGATAAGGAACACTGAAGCTTTCTTT. The gene calls are TRBV5-4 and TRBJ1-1, with D unclear. Germline V gene lookup returns CDR1 SGHNT and CDR2 YYREEE (reference sequence). Trimming took 1 base from V and 1 from J, leaving 5 bases between them. The CDR3 is made up of 13 amino acids.

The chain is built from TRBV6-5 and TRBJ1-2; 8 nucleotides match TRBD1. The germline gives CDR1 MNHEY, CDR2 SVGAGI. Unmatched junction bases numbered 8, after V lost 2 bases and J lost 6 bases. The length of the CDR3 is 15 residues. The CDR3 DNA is TGTGCCAGCAGTTACCGCGGACAGGGAGCCAATGGCTACACCTTC. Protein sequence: CASSYRGQGANGYTF.

CDR3: CAWIPFGARAYEQYF. For the CDR3, the DNA is TGTGCCTGGATCCCGTTTGGTGCGAGGGCGTACGAGCAGTACTTC. The chain recombines TRBV30 with TRBJ2-7, with D maybe TRBD2 (5 bases). The CDR3 sequence is 15 residues long. Trimming took 4 bases from V and 4 from J, leaving 20 bases between them. Germline loops: CDR1 GTSNPN, CDR2 SVGIG (reference sequence).